The 15 T cell receptor beta chains reported below all come from one sample, sequenced in a study of T-cell memory formation after mild COVID-19. TCRdb passed the 5' RACE reads through MiXCR, listing each CDR3 protein once. Among over 150,000 distinct CDR3 sequences listed, roughly 20% were seen once. The sequencing input was PBMCs or a T cell subset sorted from them (not recorded which). These receptors originate from a man aged 18 to 30 who had mild COVID-19 (a few samples of this study predate the infection). Cell type and time point are not known.

V and J are TRBV12-3 or TRBV12-4 and TRBJ2-1, with D hard to call. The V gene lost 3 bases and the J gene lost 9 bases, with 9 bases spanning the gap. CDR3 size: 12 residues. CDR3 loop: CASSFQTGEQFF. CDR3 bases: TGTGCCAGCAGTTTCCAGACGGGTGAGCAGTTCTTC.

CDR3 in DNA: TGTGCCAGCAGTGAGGTGGGGGTAAGATCACCCCTCCACTTT. Translating it yields CASSEVGVRSPLHF. The rearrangement links TRBV2 to TRBJ1-6; TRBD1 is a possible D gene (5 bases). Per germline, CDR1 SNHLY and CDR2 FYNNEI. Trimming cost V 3 bases and J 10 bases, with 13 bases left between them. There are 14 residues in the CDR3.

This clonotype was detected a few times. The J gene is TRBJ1-3, the V gene TRBV11-2; D gene unclear. V shed 4 bases and J shed 0 bases, with 13 bases lying between them. This CDR3 region has 16 residues. Germline V gene lookup returns CDR1 SGHAT and CDR2 FQNNGV. The CDR3 nucleotides are TGTGCCAGCAGCTCCAGGACGGGGAACTCTGGAAACACCATATATTTT. Translation gives CASSSRTGNSGNTIYF.

The V and J genes are TRBV29-1 and TRBJ1-2; D unclear. Germline CDR1 SQVTM, CDR2 ANQGSEA. The CDR3 runs to 13 residues. The V end was cut by 6 bases, the J end by 5 bases, with 16 bases between. In DNA, the CDR3 is TGCAGCGTCCACCTTTGGGGAGTTTATGGCTACACCTTC. Protein product: CSVHLWGVYGYTF.

This clonotype showed up just a few times. V gene TRBV4-3 combines with J gene TRBJ1-2; unclear D gene. Germline values: CDR1 LGHNA, CDR2 YSLEER. V lost 1 base, J lost 5 bases, and 8 bases lay in between. The CDR3 totals 13 residues. The CDR3 sequence: CASSQGRLYGYTF. CDR3 DNA sequence: TGCGCCAGCAGCCAAGGACGGTTGTATGGCTACACCTTC.

The chain combines TRBV10-3 with TRBJ2-5; D is unclear. V dropped 4 bases and J dropped 5 bases, with 8 bases sitting between them. Germline CDR1 is ENHRY and CDR2 is SYGVKD. This CDR3 is built from 12 residues. The CDR3 DNA follows: TGTGCCATCAGTGGGCTGGGCGAGACCCAGTACTTC. Its protein is CAISGLGETQYF.

V usage is TRBV15 and J usage is TRBJ2-7, with TRBD2 identical over 9 bases. Germline V gene sequence: CDR1 LNHNV, CDR2 YYDKDF (reference sequence). Trimming cost V 3 bases and J 6 bases; bases outside gene matches: 12. The CDR3 loop spans 16 amino acids. The CDR3 sequence is CATSSPSGLAFPEQYV. In nucleotides, the CDR3 is TGTGCCACCAGCAGCCCGTCGGGACTAGCCTTCCCCGAGCAGTACGTC.

This clonotype was seen a handful of times. The rearrangement links TRBV12-3 or TRBV12-4 to TRBJ2-5; the match to TRBD2 covers 10 bases. V lost 7 bases and J lost 4; bases outside the gene matches: 3. The CDR3 sequence is 13 residues long. DNA of the CDR3: TGTGCCAGCACCTTAGCGGGAGGAGAGACCCAGTACTTC. It yields the protein CASTLAGGETQYF.

The V call is TRBV7-6, the J call TRBJ2-3; the match to TRBD2 covers 13 bases. The CDR3 sequence is 17 residues long. Germline-derived CDR1 and CDR2 are SGHVS and FNYEAQ. V lost 1 base, J lost 7 bases, and 8 bases stayed unmatched. CDR3 region: CASSLEGWGLAGNTQYF. CDR3 nucleotides: TGTGCCAGCAGCTTAGAAGGTTGGGGACTAGCGGGGAATACGCAGTATTTT.

This clonotype was found a few times. CDR3 sequence: CSARVGPGSPHEAFF. The CDR3, as DNA: TGCAGTGCTAGAGTGGGGCCTGGATCGCCCCATGAAGCTTTCTTT. This chain connects TRBV20-1 to TRBJ1-1; tentative D call: TRBD1 (5 bases). Trimming took 1 base from V and 7 from J, leaving 19 bases between them. Germline V gene sequence: CDR1 DFQATT, CDR2 SNEGSKA (reference sequence). The CDR3 length is 15 residues.

This clonotype has just a few counts. J is TRBJ1-6 and V is TRBV3-1; D is uncertain. In germline, CDR1 is LGHDT, CDR2 YNNKEL (reference sequence). The length of the CDR3 is 12 residues. Trimming removed 4 bases from V and 5 bases from J, with 3 bases in between. The CDR3 is CASSRDNSPLHF. CDR3 in DNA: TGTGCCAGCAGCCGCGATAATTCACCCCTCCACTTT.

The chain joins TRBV6-6 to TRBJ2-5; 8 bases line up with TRBD2. From germline, CDR1 is MNHNY and CDR2 SVGAGI (reference sequence). This CDR3 is built from 15 residues. The V gene end was trimmed by 5 bases and the J gene end by 5 bases; junction bases not matched to a gene: 10. The CDR3 reads CASSPGLDFFETQYF. In nucleotides, the CDR3 is TGTGCCAGCAGTCCGGGACTAGATTTCTTCGAGACCCAGTACTTC.

V and J are TRBV20-1 and TRBJ1-5, with 10 bases aligning to TRBD1. The CDR3 totals 14 residues. V was pared by 5 bases and J by 2 bases, with 3 bases of the junction left unmatched. Germline V gives CDR1 DFQATT, CDR2 SNEGSKA (reference sequence). The CDR3 here is CSAGGTGGNQPQHF. The CDR3 DNA is TGCAGTGCTGGGGGGACAGGGGGCAATCAGCCCCAGCATTTT.

CDR3 sequence reads: CASRRGLAFNEQFF. In DNA form, the CDR3 reads TGTGCCAGCCGCCGGGGCCTAGCGTTCAATGAGCAGTTCTTC. The V and J genes are TRBV2 and TRBJ2-1; weak D call: TRBD2 (6 bases). The V gene's germline CDR1 is SNHLY and CDR2 FYNNEI. The CDR3 length is 14 residues. Trimming pared 8 bases from V and 6 bases from J, leaving 17 bases between.

This chain joins TRBV14 and TRBJ2-7; 7 nucleotides match TRBD2. This CDR3 is built from 14 residues. V shed 1 base, J shed 2 bases, and the junction held 2 bases outside the gene matches. Germline V CDR1 and CDR2: SGHDN, FVKESK. The CDR3 spells CASSQAGLPYEQYV. DNA of the CDR3: TGTGCCAGCAGCCAAGCGGGACTACCCTACGAGCAGTACGTC.